The present entry profiles one T cell receptor (beta chain) with its context. Its target is unknown. Trimming cost V 5 bases and J 0 bases; bases outside gene matches: 7. The CDR3 contains 16 residues. Germline V gene data show CDR1 as GTSNPN and CDR2 as SVGIG (reference sequence). This record belongs to a study of cytomegalovirus exposure and HLA in healthy donors. In the PCR, 60 Vbeta and 13 Jbeta primers were used. The assay was immunoSEQ multiplex PCR, and TCRdb's table has in-frame clones only and misses some. The sample carries some 130,000 clones, approximately 77% recorded once. Study observations and caveats: According to an earlier analysis, most TCR beta V segments yielded productive rearrangements about 87% or about 30% of the time.

This clonotype was obtained from a man under 40 in good health and CMV-seronegative. V and J are TRBV30 and TRBJ1-3; 10 bases fit TRBD1. Sample: PBMCs. The CDR3 region has the DNA TGTGCCTGGGGGACAGGGGCGGCCCCCTCTGGAAACACCATATATTTT. The encoded protein is CAWGTGAAPSGNTIYF.